This TCR beta chain was documented in a study of multiple sclerosis patients with progressive multifocal leukoencephalopathy (dated by TCRdb to the late 2010s). Context from the whole study: Peripheral T and B cells were examined in MS patients who went on to develop PML (4 under natalizumab, 1 after alemtuzumab) as well as in treated patients who did not. Longitudinal follow-up was performed in two natalizumab-treated patients who later developed PML, from before therapy through 6 and 12 months to PML onset. The goal was to find JC virus-specific or public T-cell expansions that arose at the time of PML onset. General findings and caveats noted by the study authors: Because of the small, descriptive cohort, whether findings reflect JC virus infection or general immunocompromise remained unclear. When PML developed, no shared TRBV or TRBJ gene usage and no preferred TRBV-TRBJ pairings were found. Only peripheral blood was analyzed, although cerebrospinal fluid or brain lymphocytes might be more informative for natalizumab-associated PML. Only PML patients had TRB clones above 0.5% frequency, but the clones expanded at PML onset were already present before and during natalizumab therapy. In most PML patients, lower normalized Shannon entropy suggested less diverse TRB repertoires, while the natalizumab-treated controls had values close to 1.

TRB CDR3 regions were amplified from genomic DNA with the immunoSEQ two-step multiplex PCR at survey-level depth. Each PCR was spiked with synthetic inline TR CDR3 controls spanning all V-J pairings to estimate template counts and remove amplification bias. Reads were processed so that amplification and sequencing bias were reduced, and quantification was performed against synthetic TR CDR3 analogs. The source study handled its data this way. In ImmunoSEQ Analyzer, raw data were processed so that out-of-frame sequences and CDR3s with stop codons were removed, with gene names following IMGT nomenclature. Repertoire diversity was summarized as normalized Shannon entropy, defined as 1 minus Pielou's evenness. TRB sequences were considered identical only when V gene, J gene and CDR3 were shared. Public PML clonotypes were defined as CDR3s shared by two or more PML-onset samples but absent from earlier samples, from controls, and from public databases. CDR3 amino acid composition by position was analyzed with Skylign using the observed count method. TCRdb holds this immuneACCESS table with in-frame rearrangements only. Some clones are missing; in checked studies, unresolved V genes explain under half, and the rest has no known cause. The D gene and trimming were derived from the DNA, and the V and J assignments and clone size from that table. The sample has more than 30,000 clones on record, approximately 88% of them singletons. About 6% of the sample belongs to the ten largest clones.

With respect to this clone: Its antigen is not yet known. Base-call qualities are not available, and no considerably larger clone is one nucleotide away.

Trimming leaves V shorter by 1 base and J shorter by 4 bases, with the junction holding 14 bases beyond the gene matches. CDR1 and CDR2 are drawn from the germline V gene: SGHRS, YFSETQ. Inclusive of the bounding cysteine and phenylalanine, the CDR3 is 18 residues long. Only the CDR3 DNA stays, 54 bases, in frame from base 1. The meaning of the sample's time point label: time of PML onset. In light of the paper, this sample's treatment or condition label describes: on natalizumab therapy at sampling. Diagnosis of PML was based on clinical and MRI findings and confirmed by finding JC virus DNA in cerebrospinal fluid. In the natalizumab-treated patients, PML was found to develop after between roughly 15 and 60 months of natalizumab therapy. Every listed patient had earlier received interferon beta, and every PML patient was female. At the time of PML onset, T3 blood samples were collected. Ficoll-Hypaque density gradient centrifugation was used to isolate peripheral blood mononuclear cells.

The sequences come from PBMCs, collected from a patient treated with natalizumab. Recombination joined TRBV5-1 with TRBJ2-1; a stretch of 7 junction bases matches TRBD1. This receptor was obtained from a woman in her thirties or forties with progressive multifocal leukoencephalopathy. The bases read TGCGCCAGCAGCTTGTACAGGGGCGCCGACCCCTTATACAATGAGCAGTTCTTC. This codes for CASSLYRGADPLYNEQFF.